Listed here are 23 T cell receptor beta chains from one sample, sequenced in a study of graft-versus-host responses after intestinal transplantation. These TCRs are of unknown antigen specificity. Profiling relied on immunoSEQ multiplex PCR, and the TCRdb table lists in-frame clones only, not all of them. The sample lists 99,000 or so clones, 85% to 95% occurring once. The input for sequencing was unstimulated CD8+ T cells sorted from spleen or lymph node cells, taken before transplant. The source is a human donor who was the organ donor for an intestinal transplant.

V usage is TRBV30 and J usage is TRBJ2-2; possibly TRBD1 for D (7 bases). The CDR3 loop spans 13 amino acids. Germline values: CDR1 GTSNPN, CDR2 SVGIG (reference sequence). V lost 3 bases and J lost 6, with 11 bases in between. This chain's CDR3 is CAWSAGQPGELFF. CDR3 sequence (DNA): TGTGCCTGGAGCGCGGGACAGCCCGGGGAGCTGTTTTTT.

Here the CDR3 reads CASGTGLYAFF. The CDR3 DNA reads as TGTGCCAGCGGGACAGGGTTGTATGCTTTCTTT. The chain employs TRBV28 and TRBJ1-1, with TRBD1 matching over 9 bases. The germline V gene encodes CDR1 MDHEN and CDR2 SYDVKM. V trimming: 8 bases; J trimming: 11 bases; junction bases outside the gene matches: 6. This CDR3 is built from 11 residues.

The chain links TRBV5-6 to TRBJ2-2; 8 bases match TRBD2. The CDR3 contains 16 residues. Germline lookup yields CDR1 SGHDT and CDR2 YYEEEE. V lost 2 bases to trimming and J lost 4 bases; unmatched junction nucleotides: 7. The CDR3 loop reads CASSFGSGSFTGELFF. The CDR3 DNA follows: TGTGCCAGCAGCTTCGGGAGCGGGAGTTTCACCGGGGAGCTGTTTTTT.

This sequence joins TRBV29-1 and TRBJ1-1, with D perhaps TRBD1 (6 bases). V dropped 7 bases and J dropped 12 bases, with 27 bases sitting between them. The CDR3 loop spans 14 amino acids. Germline CDR1 SQVTM, CDR2 ANQGSEA. This chain's CDR3 is CSADPKQGSRESFF. The DNA for the CDR3 is TGCAGCGCCGACCCTAAACAGGGTTCTAGAGAGTCTTTCTTT.

The V gene is TRBV9, the J gene TRBJ1-2, with TRBD1 matching 8 bases. Germline trimming cut 4 bases from V and 6 bases from J; bases unmatched to any gene: 8. The CDR3 runs 14 residues. Per germline, CDR1 SGDLS and CDR2 YYNGEE. The CDR3 protein is CASSSRTGWDGYTF. Written as DNA, the CDR3 is TGTGCCAGCAGCTCGAGGACAGGGTGGGATGGCTACACCTTC.

The rearrangement uses TRBV6-1 and TRBJ2-7, with 9 bases aligning to TRBD2. V lost 4 bases and J lost 5; bases outside the gene matches: 9. Germline-derived CDR1 and CDR2 are MNHNS and SASEGT. This CDR3 has 15 amino acids. Here the CDR3 reads CASSAMSGRTDEQYF. For the CDR3, the DNA is TGTGCCAGCAGTGCTATGAGCGGGAGGACCGACGAGCAGTACTTC.

A single count supports this clone. This chain links TRBV28 with TRBJ2-6; TRBD1 aligns across 12 bases. The CDR3 length is 18 residues. Germline values: CDR1 MDHEN, CDR2 SYDVKM. The ends lost 6 bases at V and 2 bases at J; junction bases unmatched: 8. In DNA form, the CDR3 reads TGTGCCAGCAGCCTACCGGGACAGGGGGCGCCTGGGGCCAACGTCCTGACTTTC. This encodes CASSLPGQGAPGANVLTF. The full variable domain, rest sourced from reference TRBV28 and TRBJ2-6, is DVKVTQSSRYLVKRTGEKVFLECVQDMDHENMFWYRQDPGLGLRLIYFSYDVKMKEKGDIPEGYSVSREKKERFSLILESASTNQTSMYLCASSLPGQGAPGANVLTFGAGSRLTVL.

This chain links TRBV7-3 with TRBJ2-1; a possible D gene is TRBD1 (6 bases). V lost 2 bases and J 4 bases, leaving 12 bases between the germline ends. CDR1 and CDR2 from the germline V gene are SGHTA and FQGTGA. The CDR3 contains 15 residues. This CDR3 reads CASSLGGYGYNEQFF. DNA for the CDR3: TGTGCCAGCAGCTTAGGGGGCTATGGGTACAATGAGCAGTTCTTC.

V usage is TRBV5-1 and J usage is TRBJ2-5; D unclear. Trimming took off 0 bases at V and 9 bases at J, with 12 bases between the two ends. The CDR3 length is 13 residues. Looked up from germline, CDR1 is SGHRS and CDR2 is YFSETQ. CDR3 residues: CASSLVSLVSQYF. The DNA of the CDR3 is TGCGCCAGCAGCTTGGTTAGTTTAGTGTCCCAGTACTTC.

The V call is TRBV5-6, the J call TRBJ1-1; possible D gene TRBD1, 5 bases. The CDR3 extends over 15 amino acids. Germline V gene data show CDR1 as SGHDT and CDR2 as YYEEEE. V dropped 4 bases and J dropped 0 bases, with 13 bases sitting between them. Here the CDR3 DNA reads TGTGCCAGCAGCCCGTTACAGGCTATGAACACTGAAGCTTTCTTT. Amino acid sequence: CASSPLQAMNTEAFF.

The chain uses TRBV13 and TRBJ2-3; TRBD2 matches at 10 bases. This CDR3 comprises 15 residues. J lost 4 bases, V lost 4 bases, and 5 bases had no gene match. The V gene's germline CDR1 is PRHDT and CDR2 FYEKMQ (reference sequence). CDR3 DNA sequence: TGTGCCAGCAGCTCCCTGGGACTAGCGTCAGATACGCAGTATTTT. This gives the protein CASSSLGLASDTQYF.

V usage is TRBV6-1 and J usage is TRBJ2-7; the match to TRBD1 covers 7 bases. The trim removed 6 bases at V and 3 bases at J, leaving 11 bases unmatched. This CDR3 is built from 15 residues. Germline loops: CDR1 MNHNS, CDR2 SASEGT. The CDR3 region has the DNA TGTGCCAGCAGCATGATCCGAACAGGGGACTACGAGCAGTACTTC. This codes for CASSMIRTGDYEQYF.

This sequence joins TRBV5-4 and TRBJ2-7, with 9 nucleotides matching TRBD2. This CDR3 region has 15 residues. Germline V gene data show CDR1 as SGHNT and CDR2 as YYREEE (reference sequence). The ends lost 4 bases at V and 0 bases at J; junction bases unmatched: 5. CDR3 coding DNA: TGTGCCAGCAGCCCTCTAGCGGGAAGCTCCTACGAGCAGTACTTC. It encodes CASSPLAGSSYEQYF.

V and J are TRBV6-1 and TRBJ1-5, with no clear D. The CDR3 is 12 residues long. Germline V gene lookup returns CDR1 MNHNS and CDR2 SASEGT. Trimming stripped 3 bases from V and 4 bases from J, with 4 bases between. CDR3 in DNA: TGTGCCAGCAGTGACGGGAATCAGCCCCAGCATTTT. Protein sequence: CASSDGNQPQHF.

The CDR3 region has the DNA TGTGCCAGCAGCTCACTTGGGGTTCAGGGGGCGCTTTTGAATGGCTACACCTTC. It translates to CASSSLGVQGALLNGYTF. V usage is TRBV7-9 and J usage is TRBJ1-2; TRBD1 matches at 8 bases. CDR3 length: 18 residues. Trimming took 4 bases from V and 6 from J; bases not matched to a gene: 19. Germline values: CDR1 SEHNR, CDR2 FQNEAQ (reference sequence). The whole variable domain, filled in from reference TRBV7-9 and TRBJ1-2, reads DTGVSQNPRHKITKRGQNVTFRCDPISEHNRLYWYRQTLGQGPEFLTYFQNEAQLEKSRLLSDRFSAERPKGSFSTLEIQRTEQGDSAMYLCASSSLGVQGALLNGYTFGSGTRLTVV.

The rearrangement joins TRBV11-3 to TRBJ1-4, with 7 bases aligning to TRBD1. Germline assignment: CDR1 SGHNT and CDR2 YENEEA. The trim removed 5 bases at V and 8 bases at J, leaving 11 bases unmatched. There are 15 residues in the CDR3. CDR3 loop: CASSPNRGRVEKLFF. The CDR3 DNA reads TGTGCCAGCAGCCCTAACAGGGGTCGAGTAGAAAAACTGTTTTTT.

Note on this clone: The same CDR3 also results from other DNA sequences found in this sample. The rearrangement joins TRBV13 to TRBJ1-4; no reliable D call. The length of the CDR3 is 12 residues. Looked up from germline, CDR1 is PRHDT and CDR2 is FYEKMQ (reference sequence). V was shortened by 4 bases and J by 7 bases, with 7 bases between the two germline ends. The chain's CDR3 is CASSSPGEKLFF. In nucleotides, the CDR3 is TGTGCCAGCAGCTCCCCGGGTGAAAAACTGTTTTTT.

This rearrangement joins TRBV4-2 to TRBJ2-6; TRBD2 aligns across 12 bases. The CDR3 is 20 residues long. Germline V gene data show CDR1 as LGHNA and CDR2 as YNFKEQ. The trim removed 1 base at V and 2 bases at J, leaving 9 bases unmatched. The CDR3 DNA follows: TGTGCCAGCAGCCAAGTTGCGTTATCTAGCGGGAGGGCTGGGGCCAACGTCCTGACTTTC. Protein: CASSQVALSSGRAGANVLTF.

The CDR3 sequence is CASIYGRSGGGDTQYF. DNA for the CDR3: TGTGCCAGCATCTACGGGAGAAGCGGGGGGGGCGATACGCAGTATTTT. The chain couples TRBV11-2 to TRBJ2-3, with 10 positions matching TRBD2. Trimming removed 7 bases from V and 6 bases from J; junction bases left unmatched: 13. This CDR3 comprises 16 residues. Germline loops: CDR1 SGHAT, CDR2 FQNNGV.

The chain couples TRBV9 to TRBJ2-5, with TRBD2 matching over 7 bases. The junction had 6 bases not matched to a gene; V was cut back by 6 bases and J by 4 bases. CDR1 SGDLS and CDR2 YYNGEE come from the germline V gene. The CDR3 is 13 residues long. The CDR3 protein is CASNGGEGETQYF. The CDR3 DNA reads TGTGCCAGCAACGGTGGGGAGGGAGAGACCCAGTACTTC.

The chain carries TRBV4-1 and TRBJ1-6, with 7 bases matching TRBD1. The CDR3 length is 12 residues. Trimming took 10 bases from V and 8 from J; bases not matched to a gene: 5. The germline gives CDR1 MGHRA, CDR2 YSYEKL. The CDR3: CATQGVDSPLHF. The CDR3 nucleotides are TGCGCCACGCAGGGGGTCGATTCACCCCTCCACTTT.

This clone was seen a handful of times. The V gene is TRBV4-1, the J gene TRBJ1-1; a possible D gene is TRBD1 (6 bases). There are 15 residues in the CDR3. V shed 3 bases and J shed 2 bases, with 13 bases lying between them. From germline, CDR1 is MGHRA and CDR2 YSYEKL. CDR3 in amino acids: CASSHSTGSNTEAFF. The CDR3 DNA follows: TGCGCCAGCAGCCACTCAACAGGGAGTAACACTGAAGCTTTCTTT.

V and J are TRBV7-9 and TRBJ2-1, with 14 bases identical to TRBD2. The V and J ends lost 6 bases and 14 bases, in that order; junction bases with no gene match: 6. This CDR3 is built from 13 residues. Germline CDR1 is SEHNR and CDR2 is FQNEAQ (reference sequence). The CDR3 coding sequence is TGTGCCAGCAGTCCTGGGACTAGCGGGAGTGAGTTCTTC. Translation: CASSPGTSGSEFF.